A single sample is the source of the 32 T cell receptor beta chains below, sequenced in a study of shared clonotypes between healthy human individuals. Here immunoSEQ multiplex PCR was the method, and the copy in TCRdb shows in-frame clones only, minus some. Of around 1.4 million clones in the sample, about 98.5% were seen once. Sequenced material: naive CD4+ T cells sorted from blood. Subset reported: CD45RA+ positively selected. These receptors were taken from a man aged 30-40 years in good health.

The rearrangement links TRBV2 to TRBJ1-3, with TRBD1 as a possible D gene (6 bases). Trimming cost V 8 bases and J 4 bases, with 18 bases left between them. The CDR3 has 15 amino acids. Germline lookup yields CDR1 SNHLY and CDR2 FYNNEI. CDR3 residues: CASGGHRVAGNTIYF. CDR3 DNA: TGTGCCAGCGGGGGTCACAGGGTTGCGGGAAACACCATATATTTT.

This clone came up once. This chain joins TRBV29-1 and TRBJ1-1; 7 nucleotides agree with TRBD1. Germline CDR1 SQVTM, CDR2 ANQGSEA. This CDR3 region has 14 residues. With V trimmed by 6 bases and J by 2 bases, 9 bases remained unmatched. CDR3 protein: CSVGTANFNTEAFF. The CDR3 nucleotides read TGCAGCGTCGGGACAGCGAACTTTAACACTGAAGCTTTCTTT.

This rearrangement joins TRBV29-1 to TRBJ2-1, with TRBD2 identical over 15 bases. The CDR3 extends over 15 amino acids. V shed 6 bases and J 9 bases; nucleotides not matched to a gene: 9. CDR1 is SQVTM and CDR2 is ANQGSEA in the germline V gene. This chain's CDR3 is CSVAPRTSGRGEQFF. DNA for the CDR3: TGCAGCGTCGCGCCACGGACTAGCGGGAGGGGTGAGCAGTTCTTC.

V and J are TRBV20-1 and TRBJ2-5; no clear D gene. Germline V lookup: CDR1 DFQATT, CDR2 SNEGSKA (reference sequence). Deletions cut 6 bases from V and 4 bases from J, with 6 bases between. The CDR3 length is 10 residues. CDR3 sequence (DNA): TGCAGTGCGCTTTTAGAGACCCAGTACTTC. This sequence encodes CSALLETQYF.

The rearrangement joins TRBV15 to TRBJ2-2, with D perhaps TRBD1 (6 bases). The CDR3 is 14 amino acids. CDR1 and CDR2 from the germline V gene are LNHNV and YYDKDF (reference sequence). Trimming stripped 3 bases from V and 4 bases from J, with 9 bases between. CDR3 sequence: CATSSYRATGELFF. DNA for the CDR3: TGTGCCACCAGCAGCTACAGGGCCACCGGGGAGCTGTTTTTT.

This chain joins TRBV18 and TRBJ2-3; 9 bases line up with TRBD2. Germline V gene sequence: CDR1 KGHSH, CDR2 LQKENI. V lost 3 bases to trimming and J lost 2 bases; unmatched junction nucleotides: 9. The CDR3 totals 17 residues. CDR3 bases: TGTGCCAGCTCACCTCTGGGGAAGCGGGAGGTCACAGATACGCAGTATTTT. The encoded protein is CASSPLGKREVTDTQYF.

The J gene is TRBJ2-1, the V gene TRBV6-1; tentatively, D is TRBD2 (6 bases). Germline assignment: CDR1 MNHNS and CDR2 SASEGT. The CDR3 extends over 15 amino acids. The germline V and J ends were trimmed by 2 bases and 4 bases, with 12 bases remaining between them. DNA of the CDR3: TGTGCCAGCAGTGAAATCCGCGGGGTTTACAATGAGCAGTTCTTC. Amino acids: CASSEIRGVYNEQFF.

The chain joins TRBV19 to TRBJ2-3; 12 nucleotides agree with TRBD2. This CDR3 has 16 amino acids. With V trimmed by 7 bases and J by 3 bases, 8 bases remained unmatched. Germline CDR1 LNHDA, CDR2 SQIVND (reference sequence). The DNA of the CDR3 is TGTGCCAGTAAGGCTAGCGGGAGGGCCATAACAGATACGCAGTATTTT. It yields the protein CASKASGRAITDTQYF.

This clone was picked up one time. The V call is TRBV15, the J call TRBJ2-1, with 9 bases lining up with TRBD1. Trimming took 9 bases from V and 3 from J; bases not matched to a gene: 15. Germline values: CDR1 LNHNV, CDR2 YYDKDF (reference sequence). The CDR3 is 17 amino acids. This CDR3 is CATTKAKDRGLYNEQFF. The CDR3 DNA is TGTGCCACTACAAAAGCGAAGGACAGGGGTCTCTACAATGAGCAGTTCTTC.

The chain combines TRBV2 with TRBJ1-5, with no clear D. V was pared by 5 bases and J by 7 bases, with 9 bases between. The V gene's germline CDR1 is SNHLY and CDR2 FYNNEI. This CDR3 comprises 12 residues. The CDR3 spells CASSLDPQPQHF. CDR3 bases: TGTGCCAGCAGTCTCGACCCACAGCCCCAGCATTTT.

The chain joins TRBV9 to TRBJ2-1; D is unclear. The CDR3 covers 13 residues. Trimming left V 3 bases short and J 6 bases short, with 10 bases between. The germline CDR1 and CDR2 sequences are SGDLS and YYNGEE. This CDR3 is CASSDTLGNEQFF. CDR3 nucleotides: TGTGCCAGCAGCGACACTCTCGGCAATGAGCAGTTCTTC.

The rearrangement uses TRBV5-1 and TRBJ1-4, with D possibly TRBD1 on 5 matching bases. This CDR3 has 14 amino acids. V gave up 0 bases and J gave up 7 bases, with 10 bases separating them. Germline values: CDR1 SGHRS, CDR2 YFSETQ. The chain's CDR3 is CASSLVNQGEKLFF. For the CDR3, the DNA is TGCGCCAGCAGCTTGGTCAATCAGGGTGAAAAACTGTTTTTT.

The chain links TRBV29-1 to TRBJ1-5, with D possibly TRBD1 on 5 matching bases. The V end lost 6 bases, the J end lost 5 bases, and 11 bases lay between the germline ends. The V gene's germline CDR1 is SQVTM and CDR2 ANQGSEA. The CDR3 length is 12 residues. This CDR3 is CSVGGTDQPQHF. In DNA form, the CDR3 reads TGCAGCGTCGGGGGAACGGATCAGCCCCAGCATTTT.

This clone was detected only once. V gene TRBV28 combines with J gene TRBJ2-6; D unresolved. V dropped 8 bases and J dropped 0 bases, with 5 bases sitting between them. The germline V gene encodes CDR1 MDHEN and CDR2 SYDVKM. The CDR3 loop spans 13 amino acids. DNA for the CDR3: TGTGCCAGCTTTAGCTCTGGGGCCAACGTCCTGACTTTC. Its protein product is CASFSSGANVLTF.

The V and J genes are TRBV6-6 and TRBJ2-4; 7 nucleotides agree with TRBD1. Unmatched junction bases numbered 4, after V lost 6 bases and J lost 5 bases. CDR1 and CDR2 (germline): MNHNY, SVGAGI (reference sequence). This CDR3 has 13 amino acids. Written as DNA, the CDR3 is TGTGCCAGCAGAACAGGGGTCCAAAACATTCAGTACTTC. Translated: CASRTGVQNIQYF.

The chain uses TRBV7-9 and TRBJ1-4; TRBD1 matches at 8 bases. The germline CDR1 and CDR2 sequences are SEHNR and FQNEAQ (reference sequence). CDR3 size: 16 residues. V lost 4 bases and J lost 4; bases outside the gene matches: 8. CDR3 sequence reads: CASSSDRGGFNEKLFF. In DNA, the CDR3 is TGTGCCAGCAGCTCAGACAGGGGCGGTTTTAATGAAAAACTGTTTTTT. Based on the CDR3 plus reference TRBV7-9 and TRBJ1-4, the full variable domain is DTGVSQNPRHKITKRGQNVTFRCDPISEHNRLYWYRQTLGQGPEFLTYFQNEAQLEKSRLLSDRFSAERPKGSFSTLEIQRTEQGDSAMYLCASSSDRGGFNEKLFFGSGTQLSVL.

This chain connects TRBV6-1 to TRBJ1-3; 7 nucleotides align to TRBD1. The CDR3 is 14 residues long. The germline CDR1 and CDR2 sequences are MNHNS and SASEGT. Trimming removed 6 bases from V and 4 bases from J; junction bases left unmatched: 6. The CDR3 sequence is CASSLTGDGNTIYF. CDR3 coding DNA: TGTGCCAGCAGCTTAACAGGGGACGGAAACACCATATATTTT.

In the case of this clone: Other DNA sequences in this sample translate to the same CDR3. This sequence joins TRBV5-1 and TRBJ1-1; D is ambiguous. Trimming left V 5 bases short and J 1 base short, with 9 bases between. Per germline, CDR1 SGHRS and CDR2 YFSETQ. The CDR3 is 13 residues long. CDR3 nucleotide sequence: TGCGCCAGCAGTTCACAAGGGAACACTGAAGCTTTCTTT. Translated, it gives CASSSQGNTEAFF.

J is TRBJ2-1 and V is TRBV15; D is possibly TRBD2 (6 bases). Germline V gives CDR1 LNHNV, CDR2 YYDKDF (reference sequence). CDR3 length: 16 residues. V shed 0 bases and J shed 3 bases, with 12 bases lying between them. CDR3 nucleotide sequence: TGTGCCACCAGCAGAGATTTGGAGGGATTCTACAATGAGCAGTTCTTC. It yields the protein CATSRDLEGFYNEQFF.

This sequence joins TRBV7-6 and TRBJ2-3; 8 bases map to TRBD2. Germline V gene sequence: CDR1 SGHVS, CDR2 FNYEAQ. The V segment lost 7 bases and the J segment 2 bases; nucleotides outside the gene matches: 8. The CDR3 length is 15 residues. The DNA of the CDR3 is TGTGCCAGCACTCCCGAACTAGCGGCCACAGATACGCAGTATTTT. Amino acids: CASTPELAATDTQYF.

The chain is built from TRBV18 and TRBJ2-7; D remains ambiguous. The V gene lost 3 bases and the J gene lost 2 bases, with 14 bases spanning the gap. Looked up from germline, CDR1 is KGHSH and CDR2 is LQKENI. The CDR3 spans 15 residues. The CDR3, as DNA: TGTGCCAGCTCACCCGACACGCAGAATGCCTACGAGCAGTACTTC. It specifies CASSPDTQNAYEQYF.

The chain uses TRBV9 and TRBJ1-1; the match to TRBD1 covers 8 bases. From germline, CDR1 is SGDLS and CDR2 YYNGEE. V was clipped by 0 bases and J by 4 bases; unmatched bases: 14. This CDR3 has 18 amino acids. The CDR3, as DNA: TGTGCCAGCAGCGTAGCTCTCGGACAGGGATTGGGGAGCACTGAAGCTTTCTTT. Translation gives CASSVALGQGLGSTEAFF.

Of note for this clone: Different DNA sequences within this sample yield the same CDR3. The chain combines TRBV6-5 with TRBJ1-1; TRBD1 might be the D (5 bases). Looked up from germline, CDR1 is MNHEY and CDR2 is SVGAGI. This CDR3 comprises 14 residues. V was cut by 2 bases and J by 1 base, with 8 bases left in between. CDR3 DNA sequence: TGTGCCAGCAGTTACGGCCAGGGGAACACTGAAGCTTTCTTT. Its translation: CASSYGQGNTEAFF.

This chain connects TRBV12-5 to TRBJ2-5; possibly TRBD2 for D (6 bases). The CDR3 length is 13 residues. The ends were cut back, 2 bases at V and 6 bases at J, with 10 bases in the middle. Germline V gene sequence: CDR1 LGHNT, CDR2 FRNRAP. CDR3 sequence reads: CASGLWGEQTQYF. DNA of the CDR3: TGTGCTAGTGGTTTGTGGGGGGAACAGACCCAGTACTTC.

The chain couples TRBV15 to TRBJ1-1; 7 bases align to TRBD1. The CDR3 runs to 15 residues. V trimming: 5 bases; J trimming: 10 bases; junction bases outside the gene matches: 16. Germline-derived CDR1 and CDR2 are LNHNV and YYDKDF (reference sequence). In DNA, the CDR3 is TGTGCCACCAGCGGGGCAAGAGGGGGCTTCGGGGGAGCTTTCTTT. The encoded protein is CATSGARGGFGGAFF.

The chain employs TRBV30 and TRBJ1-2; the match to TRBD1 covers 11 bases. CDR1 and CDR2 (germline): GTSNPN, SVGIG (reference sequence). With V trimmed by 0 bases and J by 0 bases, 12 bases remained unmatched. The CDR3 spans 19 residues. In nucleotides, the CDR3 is TGTGCCTGGAGTGTACAAGACCGAGGACAGGGGGCAGCTAACTATGGCTACACCTTC. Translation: CAWSVQDRGQGAANYGYTF. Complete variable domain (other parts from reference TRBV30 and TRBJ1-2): SQTIHQWPATLVQPVGSPLSLECTVEGTSNPNLYWYRQAAGRGLQLLFYSVGIGQISSEVPQNLSASRPQDRQFILSSKKLLLSDSGFYLCAWSVQDRGQGAANYGYTFGSGTRLTVV.

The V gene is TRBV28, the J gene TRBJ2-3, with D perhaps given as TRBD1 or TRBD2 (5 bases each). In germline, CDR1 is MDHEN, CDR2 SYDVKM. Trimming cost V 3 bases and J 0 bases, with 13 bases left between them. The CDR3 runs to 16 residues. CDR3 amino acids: CASSLGRTPSTDTQYF. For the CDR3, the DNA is TGTGCCAGCAGTTTGGGACGGACTCCTAGCACAGATACGCAGTATTTT.

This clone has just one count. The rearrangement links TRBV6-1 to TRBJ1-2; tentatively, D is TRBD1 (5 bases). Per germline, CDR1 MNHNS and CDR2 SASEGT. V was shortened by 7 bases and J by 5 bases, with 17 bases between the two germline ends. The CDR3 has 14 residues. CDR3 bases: TGTGCCAGCAACCCCTGGGCGGGGGGATATGGCTACACCTTC. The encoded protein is CASNPWAGGYGYTF.

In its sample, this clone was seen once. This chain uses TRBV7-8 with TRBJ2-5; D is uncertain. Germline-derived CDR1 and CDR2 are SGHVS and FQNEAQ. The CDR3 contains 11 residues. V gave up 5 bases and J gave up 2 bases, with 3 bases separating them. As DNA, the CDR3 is TGTGCCAGCAGCGTACAAGAGACCCAGTACTTC. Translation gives CASSVQETQYF.

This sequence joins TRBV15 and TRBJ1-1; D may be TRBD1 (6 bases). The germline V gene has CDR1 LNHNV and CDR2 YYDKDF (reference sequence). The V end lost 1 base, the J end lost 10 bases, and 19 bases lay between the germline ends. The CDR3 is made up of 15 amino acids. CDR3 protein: CATSRGIGTLEAAFF. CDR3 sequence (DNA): TGTGCCACCAGCAGAGGAATTGGGACATTGGAGGCAGCTTTCTTT.

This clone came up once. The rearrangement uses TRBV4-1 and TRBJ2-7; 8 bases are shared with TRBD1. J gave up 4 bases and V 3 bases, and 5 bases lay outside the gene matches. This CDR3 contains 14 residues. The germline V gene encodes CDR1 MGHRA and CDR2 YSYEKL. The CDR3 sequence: CASSQPRQGYEQYF. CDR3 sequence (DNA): TGCGCCAGCAGCCAGCCTCGACAGGGGTACGAGCAGTACTTC.

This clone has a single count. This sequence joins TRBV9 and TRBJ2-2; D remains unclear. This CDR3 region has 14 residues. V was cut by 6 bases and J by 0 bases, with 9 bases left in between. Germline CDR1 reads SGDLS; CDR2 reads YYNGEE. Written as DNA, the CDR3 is TGTGCCAGCACCCAAACAGCGAACACCGGGGAGCTGTTTTTT. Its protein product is CASTQTANTGELFF.